This T cell receptor beta chain is from a study of T cell responses to AZD1222 COVID-19 vaccine. Broader study findings: White British donors predominated, females outnumbered males, and clonal diversity was possibly underestimated.

For this clone: The antigen is unknown.

Produced via immunoSEQ multiplex PCR; TCRdb's table is partial and in-frame only. The profile covers 150,000 to 200,000 clones, with around 92% appearing a single time and roughly a tenth taken by the ten largest. This sample comprised peripheral blood, obtained on day 0 of AZD1222 vaccination. The TCR comes from an adult in good health.

The CDR3 DNA follows: TGTGCCAGCAGCGTAGATGGGTTCCAGCCCCAGCATTTT. It translates to CASSVDGFQPQHF. The chain combines TRBV9 with TRBJ1-5; D gene uncertain. The V gene's germline CDR1 is SGDLS and CDR2 YYNGEE. The V end lost 0 bases, the J end lost 7 bases, and 8 bases lay between the germline ends. The CDR3 is 13 amino acids.